This is a list of T cell receptor beta chains from one sample in a study of blood T cells in healthy people across ages. TCRdb passed the 5' RACE reads through MiXCR, listing each CDR3 protein once. The data contain roughly 700,000 distinct CDR3 sequences, roughly 32% of them singletons. Sequencing input: blood. The receptors here all came from a woman older than 75 in good health. Both conserved end residues are part of each CDR3. Fields, in order: J gene, clone size, V gene, D gene, CDR3 protein, CDR3 DNA. A D gene is named only where the DNA matches it firmly. Clone size is not always given. Where it is, it says once, few, many or a class for expanded clones.

>TRBJ2-1|few|TRBV28|TRBD2
CASTPSGGWGNEQFF
TGTGCCAGCACTCCCAGCGGGGGATGGGGGAATGAGCAGTTCTTC
>TRBJ2-5|many|TRBV10-3|-
CAISEPGETQYF
TGTGCCATCAGTGAGCCAGGGGAGACCCAGTACTTC
>TRBJ1-4|-|TRBV12-3/TRBV12-4|-
CASTWGGLGEKLFF
TGTGCCAGCACCTGGGGGGGCCTAGGTGAAAAACTGTTTTTT
>TRBJ2-5|once|TRBV4-2|TRBD2
CASSQDRLAGRETQYF
TGTGCCAGCAGCCAAGACCGACTAGCGGGGCGGGAGACCCAGTACTTC
>TRBJ2-1|many|TRBV7-9|-
CASSLSGGGSYNEQFF
TGTGCCAGCAGCTTATCAGGGGGGGGCTCCTACAATGAGCAGTTCTTC
>TRBJ2-5|-|TRBV7-2|TRBD2
CASNFGMGLAAETQYF
TGTGCCAGCAATTTTGGGATGGGACTAGCGGCAGAGACCCAGTACTTC
>TRBJ2-1|once|TRBV11-1|TRBD2
CASSLVWLAERVNEQFF
TGTGCCAGCAGCTTAGTTTGGCTAGCGGAGCGGGTCAATGAGCAGTTCTTC
>TRBJ2-5|few|TRBV29-1|-
CSVEGLETQYF
TGCAGCGTTGAAGGGTTGGAGACCCAGTACTTC
>TRBJ2-5|many|TRBV6-5|-
CASSPITRSGTSIAETQYF
TGTGCCAGCAGCCCCATAACTAGGTCCGGGACAAGTATTGCGGAGACCCAGTACTTC
>TRBJ2-1|-|TRBV7-2|TRBD2
CASSPTASGALNEQCF
TGTGCCAGTAGCCCGACCGCTAGCGGGGCACTAAATGAGCAGTGCTTC
>TRBJ2-4|many|TRBV2|-
CASKGLAEGIQYF
TGTGCCAGCAAGGGCTTGGCCGAAGGCATTCAGTACTTC
>TRBJ1-5|-|TRBV18|TRBD1
CASSPVQGPHTNQPQHF
TGTGCCAGCTCACCTGTACAGGGGCCCCATACCAATCAGCCCCAGCATTTT
>TRBJ1-6|many|TRBV7-2|-
CASSPTGGSPLHF
TGTGCCAGCAGCCCCACGGGGGGCTCACCCCTCCACTTT
>TRBJ2-1|-|TRBV3-1|-
CASSLLQDEQFF
TGTGCCAGCAGCCTCCTCCAGGATGAGCAGTTCTTC
>TRBJ1-2|-|TRBV7-9|-
CASSPDRGTNYGYTF
TGTGCCAGCAGCCCAGACCGGGGAACTAACTATGGCTACACCTTC
>TRBJ1-5|many|TRBV19|TRBD1
CASSGRGTGTPQPQHF
TGTGCCAGTAGTGGTCGGGGGACAGGGACCCCCCAGCCCCAGCATTTT
>TRBJ2-3|-|TRBV4-3|-
CASSQSLAHGHRVDTQYF
TGCGCCAGCAGCCAGTCACTGGCACATGGGCACAGGGTGGATACGCAGTATTTT
>TRBJ1-2|many|TRBV12-3/TRBV12-4|-
CATGAWANYGYTF
TGTGCCACAGGGGCCTGGGCGAACTATGGCTACACCTTC
>TRBJ1-6|few|TRBV7-2|TRBD1
CASSHRGGRSLHF
TGTGCCAGCAGCCACAGGGGGGGACGGTCCCTCCACTTT
>TRBJ1-5|-|TRBV20-1|-
CSASMTAGSQPQHF
TGCAGTGCTAGCATGACAGCGGGGAGTCAGCCCCAGCATTTT
>TRBJ2-2|few|TRBV4-1|TRBD1
CASSTTAGWDRGVGELFF
TGCGCCAGCAGCACCACAGCAGGCTGGGACAGGGGGGTCGGGGAGCTGTTTTTT
>TRBJ2-7|-|TRBV10-3|TRBD1
CAISNRDRGSNEQYF
TGTGCCATCAGTAACCGGGACAGGGGCTCTAACGAGCAGTACTTC
>TRBJ1-6|-|TRBV20-1|-
CSAKRAGGRSPLHF
TGCAGTGCCAAGAGGGCGGGAGGACGGTCACCCCTCCACTTT
>TRBJ2-5|many|TRBV6-1|TRBD1
CASSEGGQWETQYF
TGTGCCAGCAGTGAAGGGGGACAGTGGGAGACCCAGTACTTC
>TRBJ2-1|-|TRBV7-9|TRBD2
CASSSQGAGGPRNEQFF
TGTGCCAGCAGCTCCCAAGGAGCGGGGGGGCCTAGGAATGAGCAGTTCTTC
>TRBJ1-2|-|TRBV20-1|-
CSAFSGGEGYTF
TGCAGTGCTTTCTCAGGAGGGGAAGGCTACACCTTC
>TRBJ2-7|many|TRBV27|TRBD1
CASSSPGTGTYEQYF
TGTGCCAGCAGTTCTCCTGGGACAGGGACCTACGAGCAGTACTTC
>TRBJ2-3|many|TRBV5-1|-
CASSLLGSRSWTDTQYF
TGCGCCAGCAGCTTGTTAGGGTCAAGGAGTTGGACAGATACGCAGTATTTT
>TRBJ2-7|-|TRBV21-1|-
CASRGEGYYEQYF
TGTGCCAGCAGAGGAGAGGGGTACTACGAGCAGTACTTC
>TRBJ2-3|many|TRBV20-1|-
CSARDPARSTDTQYF
TGCAGTGCTAGAGATCCGGCGCGGAGCACAGATACGCAGTATTTT
>TRBJ1-1|many|TRBV6-2/TRBV6-3|-
CASRNGGLNTEAFF
TGTGCCAGCCGTAATGGGGGGCTGAACACTGAAGCTTTCTTT
>TRBJ2-3|-|TRBV7-2|-
CASSLGAGRDTQYF
TGTGCCAGCAGCTTAGGGGCAGGGCGAGATACGCAGTATTTT
>TRBJ2-3|-|TRBV4-2|-
CASSQDPSGGTGDTQYF
TGTGCCAGCAGCCAAGATCCCAGCGGGGGGACAGGAGATACGCAGTATTTT
>TRBJ1-6|many|TRBV18|-
CASSPGRPGLYNSPLHF
TGTGCCAGCTCACCAGGCCGCCCGGGACTATATAATTCACCCCTCCACTTT
>TRBJ2-2|few|TRBV9|-
CASSVERPGELFF
TGTGCCAGCAGCGTAGAGAGGCCCGGGGAGCTGTTTTTT
>TRBJ2-3|-|TRBV6-5|-
CASSYLLASRSNTDTQYF
TGTGCCAGCAGCTACCTGCTGGCTAGCAGGAGTAACACAGATACGCAGTATTTT
>TRBJ1-1|-|TRBV30|TRBD1
CAWALGGGVTEAFF
TGTGCCTGGGCCTTAGGAGGGGGCGTCACTGAAGCTTTCTTT
>TRBJ1-5|many|TRBV12-3/TRBV12-4|-
CASSLGQGRDQPQHF
TGTGCCAGCAGTTTAGGGCAGGGGAGGGACCAGCCCCAGCATTTT
>TRBJ2-6|many|TRBV4-2|-
CASSQDPRANVLTF
TGTGCCAGCAGCCAAGATCCCCGGGCCAACGTCCTGACTTTC
>TRBJ2-3|many|TRBV9|TRBD2
CASSVGLAARPPTDTQYF
TGTGCCAGCAGCGTGGGACTAGCGGCAAGACCCCCCACAGATACGCAGTATTTT
>TRBJ2-3|-|TRBV7-9|-
CASSLGPTAQYF
TGTGCCAGCAGCTTAGGTCCTACGGCGCAGTATTTT
>TRBJ2-1|-|TRBV30|TRBD2
CAWSVRAGGSGNEQFF
TGTGCCTGGAGTGTACGGGCGGGGGGATCGGGGAATGAGCAGTTCTTC
>TRBJ2-7|many|TRBV7-2|-
CASSLGFPYEQYF
TGTGCCAGCAGCTTAGGGTTTCCCTACGAGCAGTACTTC
>TRBJ2-1|-|TRBV7-9|TRBD2
CASSPRTSGINYNEQFF
TGTGCCAGCAGCCCTAGGACTAGCGGGATCAATTACAATGAGCAGTTCTTC
>TRBJ2-1|-|TRBV7-2|-
CASSLVGYNKQFF
TGTGCCAGCAGCTTAGTCGGATACAATAAGCAGTTCTTC
>TRBJ2-5|many|TRBV27|TRBD2
CASTHRGGSTYQETQYF
TGTGCCAGCACACATCGGGGGGGCTCCACCTACCAAGAGACCCAGTACTTC
>TRBJ2-7|many|TRBV28|-
CASSPPNRSEQYF
TGTGCCAGCAGTCCTCCGAACCGAAGCGAGCAGTACTTC
>TRBJ2-1|many|TRBV5-1|TRBD2
CASSLERGAYNEQFF
TGCGCCAGCAGCTTGGAGCGGGGTGCCTACAATGAGCAGTTCTTC
>TRBJ1-2|many|TRBV4-1|-
CASSREDDLRGYTF
TGCGCCAGCAGCCGCGAGGATGACCTCCGAGGCTACACCTTC
>TRBJ1-6|-|TRBV3-1|-
CASSQDIREGSYNSPLHF
TGTGCCAGCAGCCAAGATATCAGGGAGGGGTCCTATAATTCACCCCTCCACTTT
>TRBJ2-2|-|TRBV18|-
CASSPLDINTGELFF
TGTGCCAGCTCACCGCTAGACATAAACACCGGGGAGCTGTTTTTT
>TRBJ2-7|many|TRBV4-2|-
CASSQEASGAYEQYF
TGTGCCAGCAGCCAAGAAGCGTCAGGGGCTTACGAGCAGTACTTC
>TRBJ2-1|many|TRBV5-1|-
CASSLGAGGGDNEQFF
TGCGCCAGCAGCCTGGGCGCTGGGGGTGGAGACAATGAGCAGTTCTTC
>TRBJ1-1|many|TRBV5-1|-
CASSLVQGPDTEAFF
TGCGCCAGCAGCTTGGTTCAGGGTCCGGACACTGAAGCTTTCTTT
>TRBJ2-3|-|TRBV3-1|TRBD1
CASSLRTGPVTDTQYF
TGTGCCAGCAGCTTACGGACAGGGCCTGTCACAGATACGCAGTATTTT
>TRBJ1-2|-|TRBV4-1|-
CASSQMAANYGYTF
TGCGCCAGCAGCCAGATGGCCGCTAACTATGGCTACACCTTC
>TRBJ2-3|-|TRBV11-2|TRBD1
CASSLAGRDRSDTQYF
TGTGCCAGTAGCTTAGCTGGTCGGGACAGATCAGATACGCAGTATTTT
>TRBJ2-3|many|TRBV20-1|TRBD1
CSARSAEAGGKTDTQYF
TGCAGTGCTAGGAGTGCTGAGGCAGGGGGAAAGACAGATACGCAGTATTTT
>TRBJ2-7|many|TRBV5-1|-
CASSWGRRWAGDEQYF
TGCGCCAGCAGCTGGGGCCGAAGGTGGGCAGGAGACGAGCAGTACTTC
>TRBJ2-5|many|TRBV5-1|-
CASSTGLRPEETQYF
TGCGCCAGCAGCACCGGGCTCCGGCCCGAAGAGACCCAGTACTTC